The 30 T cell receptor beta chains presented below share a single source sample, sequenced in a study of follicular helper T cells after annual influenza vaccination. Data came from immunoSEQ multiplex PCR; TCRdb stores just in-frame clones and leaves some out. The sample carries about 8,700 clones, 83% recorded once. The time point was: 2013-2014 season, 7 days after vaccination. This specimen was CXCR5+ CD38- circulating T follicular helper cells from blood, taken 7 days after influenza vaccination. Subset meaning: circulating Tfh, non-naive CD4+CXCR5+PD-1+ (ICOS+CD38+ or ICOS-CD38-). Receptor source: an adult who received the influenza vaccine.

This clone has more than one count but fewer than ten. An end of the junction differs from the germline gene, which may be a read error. The CDR3 is CASSYGGGGNQPQHF. As DNA, the CDR3 is TGTGCCAGTAGTTACGGGGGTGGCGGGAATCAGCCCCAGCATTTT. The V call is TRBV6-6, the J call TRBJ1-5, with D tentatively TRBD1 (5 bases). Germline V gene data show CDR1 as MNHNY and CDR2 as SVGAGI (reference sequence). The CDR3 consists of 15 residues.

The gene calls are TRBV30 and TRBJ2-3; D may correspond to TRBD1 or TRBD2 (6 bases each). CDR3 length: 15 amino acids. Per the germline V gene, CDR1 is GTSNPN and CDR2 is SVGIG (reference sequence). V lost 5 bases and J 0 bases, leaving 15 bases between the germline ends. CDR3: CAWGPRGQSTDTQYF. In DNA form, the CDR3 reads TGTGCCTGGGGACCTCGGGGGCAAAGCACAGATACGCAGTATTTT.

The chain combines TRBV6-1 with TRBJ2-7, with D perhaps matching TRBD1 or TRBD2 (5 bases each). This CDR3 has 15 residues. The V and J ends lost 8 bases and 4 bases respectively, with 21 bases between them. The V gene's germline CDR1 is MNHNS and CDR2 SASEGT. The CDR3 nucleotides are TGTGCCAGCTCCCGGGGCAGGCAAGGTGGGTACGAGCAGTACTTC. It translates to CASSRGRQGGYEQYF.

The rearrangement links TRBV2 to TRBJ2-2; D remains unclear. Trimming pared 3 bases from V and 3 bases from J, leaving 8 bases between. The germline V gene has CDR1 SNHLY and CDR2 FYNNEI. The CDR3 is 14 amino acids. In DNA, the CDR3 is TGTGCCAGCAGTGATGGATCGGACACCGGGGAGCTGTTTTTT. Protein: CASSDGSDTGELFF.

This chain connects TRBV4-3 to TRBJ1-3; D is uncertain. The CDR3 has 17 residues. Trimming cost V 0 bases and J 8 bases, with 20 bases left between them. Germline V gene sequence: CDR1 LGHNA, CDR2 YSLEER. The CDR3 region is CASSQDFSSGRSDTIYF. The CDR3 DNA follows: TGCGCCAGCAGCCAAGATTTTAGCTCAGGCCGGAGTGACACCATATATTTT.

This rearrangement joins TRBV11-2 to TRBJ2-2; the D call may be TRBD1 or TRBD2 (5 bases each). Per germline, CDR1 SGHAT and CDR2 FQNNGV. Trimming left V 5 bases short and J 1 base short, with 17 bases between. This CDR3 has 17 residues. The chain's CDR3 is CASSPRLGTENTGELFF. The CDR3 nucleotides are TGTGCCAGCAGCCCCAGGCTGGGGACGGAGAACACCGGGGAGCTGTTTTTT.

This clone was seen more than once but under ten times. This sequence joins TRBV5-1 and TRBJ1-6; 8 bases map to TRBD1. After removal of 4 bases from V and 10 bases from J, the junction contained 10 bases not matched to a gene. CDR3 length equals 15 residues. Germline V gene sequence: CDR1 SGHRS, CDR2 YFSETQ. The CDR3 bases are TGCGCCAGCAGCGCAAGGACAGGGAGGGGATCACCCCTCCACTTT. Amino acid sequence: CASSARTGRGSPLHF.

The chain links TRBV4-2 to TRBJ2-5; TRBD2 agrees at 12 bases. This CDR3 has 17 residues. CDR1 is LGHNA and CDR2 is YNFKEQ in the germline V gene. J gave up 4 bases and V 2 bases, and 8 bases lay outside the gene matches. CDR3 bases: TGTGCCAGCAGCCAACTAGCGGGGGGGAGTGGGGCAGAGACCCAGTACTTC. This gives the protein CASSQLAGGSGAETQYF.

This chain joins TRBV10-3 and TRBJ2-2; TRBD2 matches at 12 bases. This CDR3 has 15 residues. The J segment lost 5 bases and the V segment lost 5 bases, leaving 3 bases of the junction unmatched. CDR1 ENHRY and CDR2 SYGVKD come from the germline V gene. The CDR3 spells CAISYGLAGTGELFF. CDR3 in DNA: TGTGCCATCAGTTATGGACTAGCGGGAACCGGGGAGCTGTTTTTT.

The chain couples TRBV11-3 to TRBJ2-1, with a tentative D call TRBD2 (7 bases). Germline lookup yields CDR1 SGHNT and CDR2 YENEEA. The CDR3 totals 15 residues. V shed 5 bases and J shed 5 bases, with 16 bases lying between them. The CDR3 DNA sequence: TGTGCCAGCAGCCCGAGGGGGGGAGCACACAATGAGCAGTTCTTC. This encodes CASSPRGGAHNEQFF.

CDR3 residues: CASSAQGGSGNTIYF. Written as DNA, the CDR3 is TGTGCCAGCAGCGCGCAGGGCGGCTCTGGAAACACCATATATTTT. The chain recombines TRBV2 with TRBJ1-3; TRBD1 might be the D (5 bases). CDR1 SNHLY and CDR2 FYNNEI come from the germline V gene. V was trimmed by 6 bases and J by 0 bases, leaving 12 bases between them. CDR3 length: 15 amino acids.

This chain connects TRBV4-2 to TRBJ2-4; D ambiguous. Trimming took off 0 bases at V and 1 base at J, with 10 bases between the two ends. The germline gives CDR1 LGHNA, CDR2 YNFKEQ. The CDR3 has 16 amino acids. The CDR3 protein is CASSQDRVGAKNIQYF. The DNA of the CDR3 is TGTGCCAGCAGCCAAGATCGGGTGGGTGCCAAAAACATTCAGTACTTC.

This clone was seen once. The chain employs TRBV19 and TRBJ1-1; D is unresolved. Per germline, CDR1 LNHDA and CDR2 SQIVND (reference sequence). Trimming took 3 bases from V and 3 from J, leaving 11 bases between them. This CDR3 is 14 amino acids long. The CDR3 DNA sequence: TGTGCCAGTAGTATCTCCGGTGCCCACACTGAAGCTTTCTTT. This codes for CASSISGAHTEAFF.

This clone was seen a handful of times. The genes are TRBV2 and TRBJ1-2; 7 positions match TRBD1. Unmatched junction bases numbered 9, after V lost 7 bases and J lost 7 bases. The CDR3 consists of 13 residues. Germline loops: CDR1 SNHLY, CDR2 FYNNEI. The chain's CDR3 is CASIIDRDSGYTF. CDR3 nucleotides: TGTGCCAGCATCATAGACAGGGACAGTGGCTACACCTTC. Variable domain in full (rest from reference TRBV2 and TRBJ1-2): EPEVTQTPSHQVTQMGQEVILRCVPISNHLYFYWYRQILGQKVEFLVSFYNNEISEKSEIFDDQFSVERPDGSNFTLKIRSTKLEDSAMYFCASIIDRDSGYTFGSGTRLTVV.

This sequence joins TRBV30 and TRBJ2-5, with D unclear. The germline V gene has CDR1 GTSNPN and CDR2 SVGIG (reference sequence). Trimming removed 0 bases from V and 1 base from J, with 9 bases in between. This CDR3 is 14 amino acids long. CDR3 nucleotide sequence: TGTGCCTGGAGTGTAGGCCCGCTCCAAGAGACCCAGTACTTC. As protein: CAWSVGPLQETQYF.

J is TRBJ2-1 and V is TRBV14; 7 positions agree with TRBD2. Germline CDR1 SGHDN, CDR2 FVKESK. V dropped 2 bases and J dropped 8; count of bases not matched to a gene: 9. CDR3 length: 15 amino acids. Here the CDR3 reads CASSQWRGRGDEQFF. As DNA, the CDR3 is TGTGCCAGCAGCCAATGGCGGGGGAGAGGGGATGAGCAGTTCTTC.

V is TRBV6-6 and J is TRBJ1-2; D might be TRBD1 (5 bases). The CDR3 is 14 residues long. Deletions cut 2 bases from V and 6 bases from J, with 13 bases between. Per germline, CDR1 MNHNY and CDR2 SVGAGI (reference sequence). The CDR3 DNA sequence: TGTGCCAGCAGTTACGCGAACACAGGAGATGGCTACACCTTC. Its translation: CASSYANTGDGYTF.

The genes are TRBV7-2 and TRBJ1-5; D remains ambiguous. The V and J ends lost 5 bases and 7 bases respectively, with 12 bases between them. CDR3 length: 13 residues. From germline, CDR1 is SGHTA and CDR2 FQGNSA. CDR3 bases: TGTGCCAGCAGCAAGACCCAGGAACAGCCCCAGCATTTT. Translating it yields CASSKTQEQPQHF. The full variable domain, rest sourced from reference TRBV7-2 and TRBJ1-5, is GAGVSQSPSNKVTEKGKDVELRCDPISGHTALYWYRQSLGQGLEFLIYFQGNSAPDKSGLPSDRFSAERTGGSVSTLTIQRTQQEDSAVYLCASSKTQEQPQHFGDGTRLSIL.

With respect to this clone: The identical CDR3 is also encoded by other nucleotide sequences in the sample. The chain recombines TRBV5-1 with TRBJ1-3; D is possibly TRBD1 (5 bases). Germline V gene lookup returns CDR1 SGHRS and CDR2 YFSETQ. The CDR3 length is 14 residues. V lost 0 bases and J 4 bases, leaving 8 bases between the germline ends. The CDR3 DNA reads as TGCGCCAGCAGCTTGGGGGACGACGGAAACACCATATATTTT. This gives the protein CASSLGDDGNTIYF.

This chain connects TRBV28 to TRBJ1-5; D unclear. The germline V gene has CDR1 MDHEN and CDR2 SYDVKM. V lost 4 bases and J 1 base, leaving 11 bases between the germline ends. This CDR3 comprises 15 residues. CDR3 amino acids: CASSSLDGSNQPQHF. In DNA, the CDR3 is TGTGCCAGCAGTTCCCTCGACGGAAGCAATCAGCCCCAGCATTTT.

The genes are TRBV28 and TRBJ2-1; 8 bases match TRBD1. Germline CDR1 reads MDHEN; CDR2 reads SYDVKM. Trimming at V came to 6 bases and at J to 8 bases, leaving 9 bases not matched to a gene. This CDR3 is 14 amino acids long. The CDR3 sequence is CASSRDRGDDEQFF. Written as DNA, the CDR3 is TGTGCCAGCAGCCGTGACAGGGGCGACGATGAGCAGTTCTTC.

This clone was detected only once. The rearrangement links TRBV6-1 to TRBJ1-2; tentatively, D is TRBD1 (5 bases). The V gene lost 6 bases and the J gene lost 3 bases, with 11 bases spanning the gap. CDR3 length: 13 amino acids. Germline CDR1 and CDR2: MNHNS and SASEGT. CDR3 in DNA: TGTGCCAGCAGCAAAGGGGCCCACTATGGCTACACCTTC. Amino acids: CASSKGAHYGYTF.

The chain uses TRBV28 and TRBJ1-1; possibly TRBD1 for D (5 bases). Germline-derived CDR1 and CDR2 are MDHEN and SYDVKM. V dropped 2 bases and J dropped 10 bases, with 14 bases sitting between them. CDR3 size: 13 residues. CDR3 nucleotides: TGTGCCAGCAGTTTAGCGTCAGGGTCCGCAGCTTTCTTT. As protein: CASSLASGSAAFF.

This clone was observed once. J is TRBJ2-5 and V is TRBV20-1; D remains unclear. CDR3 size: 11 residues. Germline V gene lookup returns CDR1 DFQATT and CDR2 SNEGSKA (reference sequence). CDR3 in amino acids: CSGTQKETQYF. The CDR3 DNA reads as TGCAGCGGAACCCAAAAAGAGACCCAGTACTTC.

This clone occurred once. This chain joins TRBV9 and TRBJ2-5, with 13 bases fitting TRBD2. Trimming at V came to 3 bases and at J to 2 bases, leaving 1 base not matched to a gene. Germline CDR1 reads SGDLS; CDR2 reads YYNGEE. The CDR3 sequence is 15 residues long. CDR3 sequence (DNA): TGTGCCAGCAGCGCGGGACTAGCGGGACAAGAGACCCAGTACTTC. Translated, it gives CASSAGLAGQETQYF.

CDR3 coding DNA: TGTGCCAGCAGCAGACCCGGCCAGAACACTGAAGCTTTCTTT. Its translation: CASSRPGQNTEAFF. The chain has TRBV7-9 and TRBJ1-1; D unclear. This CDR3 has 14 amino acids. V was trimmed by 5 bases and J by 1 base, leaving 11 bases between them. The germline CDR1 and CDR2 sequences are SEHNR and FQNEAQ (reference sequence).

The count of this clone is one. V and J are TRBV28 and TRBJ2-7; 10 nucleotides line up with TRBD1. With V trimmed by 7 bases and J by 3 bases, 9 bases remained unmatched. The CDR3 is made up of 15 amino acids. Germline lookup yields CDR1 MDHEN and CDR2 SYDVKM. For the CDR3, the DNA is TGTGCCAGCACTTCGCCGGGACAGGGGTTCTACGAGCAGTACTTC. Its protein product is CASTSPGQGFYEQYF.

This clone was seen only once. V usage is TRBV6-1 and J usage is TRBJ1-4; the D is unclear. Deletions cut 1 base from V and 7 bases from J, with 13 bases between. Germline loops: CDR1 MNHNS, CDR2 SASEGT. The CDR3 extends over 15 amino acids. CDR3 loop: CASSEGGKRGEKLFF. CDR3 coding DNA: TGTGCCAGCAGTGAAGGAGGGAAACGGGGTGAAAAACTGTTTTTT.

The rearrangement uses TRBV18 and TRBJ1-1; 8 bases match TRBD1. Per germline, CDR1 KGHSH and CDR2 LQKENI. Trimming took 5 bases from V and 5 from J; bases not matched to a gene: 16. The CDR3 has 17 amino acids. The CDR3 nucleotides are TGTGCCAGCTCAAGACAGGGGTTCAACCCGGGGGGAACTGAAGCTTTCTTT. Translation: CASSRQGFNPGGTEAFF.

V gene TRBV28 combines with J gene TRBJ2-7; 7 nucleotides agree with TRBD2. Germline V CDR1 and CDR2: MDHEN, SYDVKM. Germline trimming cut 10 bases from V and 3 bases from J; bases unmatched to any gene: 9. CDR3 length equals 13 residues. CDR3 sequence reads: CAIARPGGYEQYF. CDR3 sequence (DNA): TGTGCCATCGCAAGGCCGGGAGGCTACGAGCAGTACTTC.